This T cell receptor (beta chain) was sequenced in a study of blood T cell repertoires in COVID-19. Germline trimming cut 8 bases from V and 1 base from J; bases unmatched to any gene: 10. Looked up from germline, CDR1 is SNHLY and CDR2 is FYNNEI. The CDR3 has 15 amino acids. The assay was immunoSEQ multiplex PCR, and TCRdb's table has in-frame clones only and misses some. The sample lists approximately 470,000 clones, about nine tenths seen once, with 0.7% in the top ten. Cohort allocation depended upon clinical history that participants reported. This TCR came from a woman aged 18-35 years who had recovered from COVID-19. The chain recombines TRBV2 with TRBJ2-5; TRBD2 aligns across 7 bases. Material for sequencing was PBMCs or T cells enriched from blood (not recorded which). DNA of the CDR3: TGTGCCAGCCGTCCTAGTAGCGGGCTCCAAGAGACCCAGTACTTC. Translation: CASRPSSGLQETQYF.